The 30 T cell receptor beta chains given below trace back to one sample, sequenced in a study of blood T cell repertoires in COVID-19. Clones were sequenced by immunoSEQ multiplex PCR, and TCRdb holds only the in-frame ones, with some missing. The sample has approximately 120,000 clones, around four fifths seen once. Sequencing input: peripheral blood. All receptors come from a woman aged 55 to 70 with acute or convalescent COVID-19.

The rearrangement links TRBV4-2 to TRBJ2-7, with TRBD1 matching over 7 bases. This CDR3 comprises 16 residues. Germline V gene sequence: CDR1 LGHNA, CDR2 YNFKEQ. Germline trimming cut 4 bases from V and 0 bases from J; bases unmatched to any gene: 9. The CDR3 DNA is TGTGCCAGCAGCCGAGTAGGACGGGACAGCTCCTACGAGCAGTACTTC. Its translation: CASSRVGRDSSYEQYF.

The rearrangement links TRBV5-6 to TRBJ2-2; 8 positions match TRBD1. The germline CDR1 and CDR2 sequences are SGHDT and YYEEEE. V lost 4 bases to trimming and J lost 4 bases; unmatched junction nucleotides: 6. This CDR3 region has 15 residues. The CDR3 sequence is CASSDDRGGTGELFF. The CDR3 DNA reads TGTGCCAGCAGCGACGACAGGGGAGGCACCGGGGAGCTGTTTTTT.

This rearrangement joins TRBV7-3 to TRBJ2-3; TRBD1 aligns across 7 bases. The CDR3 consists of 15 residues. The V segment lost 5 bases and the J segment 1 base; nucleotides outside the gene matches: 6. The germline V gene has CDR1 SGHTA and CDR2 FQGTGA. The CDR3 DNA follows: TGTGCCAGCAGCCCGGACAGGCTTGGCACAGATACGCAGTATTTT. Protein sequence: CASSPDRLGTDTQYF.

The chain is built from TRBV5-1 and TRBJ1-1, with 7 bases fitting TRBD1. Looked up from germline, CDR1 is SGHRS and CDR2 is YFSETQ. V lost 5 bases and J lost 8; bases outside the gene matches: 6. The CDR3 extends over 12 amino acids. As DNA, the CDR3 is TGCGCCAGCAGAGGGGGCCCCGACGAAGCTTTCTTT. Translating it yields CASRGGPDEAFF.

This clone was seen just once. V gene TRBV5-5 combines with J gene TRBJ2-2; TRBD1 matches at 7 bases. This CDR3 spans 15 amino acids. After removal of 3 bases from V and 7 bases from J, the junction contained 9 bases not matched to a gene. Per the germline V gene, CDR1 is SGHKS and CDR2 is YYEKEE (reference sequence). CDR3 residues: CASSSRQGGYGELFF. The CDR3 DNA reads TGTGCCAGCAGCTCCCGACAGGGCGGTTACGGGGAGCTGTTTTTT.

The V and J genes are TRBV28 and TRBJ1-1, with D possibly TRBD1 on 6 matching bases. The germline V and J ends were trimmed by 6 bases and 0 bases, with 14 bases remaining between them. This CDR3 is 15 amino acids long. The germline V gene has CDR1 MDHEN and CDR2 SYDVKM. The CDR3 DNA follows: TGTGCCAGCAGAGTTGACAGGCTTATGAACACTGAAGCTTTCTTT. This sequence encodes CASRVDRLMNTEAFF.

The chain couples TRBV10-3 to TRBJ1-2, with a possible D match to TRBD1 (6 bases). V was trimmed by 8 bases and J by 6 bases, leaving 7 bases between them. There are 10 residues in the CDR3. From germline, CDR1 is ENHRY and CDR2 SYGVKD. DNA of the CDR3: TGTGCCATCGGGGGCAATGGCTACACCTTC. It is translated as CAIGGNGYTF.

This clone came up once. This sequence joins TRBV29-1 and TRBJ2-2, with a tentative D call TRBD1 (6 bases). The ends were cut back, 7 bases at V and 5 bases at J, with 11 bases in the middle. Germline lookup yields CDR1 SQVTM and CDR2 ANQGSEA. CDR3 length equals 12 residues. The DNA for the CDR3 is TGCAGCGGCACAGGGATTACCGGGGAGCTGTTTTTT. Protein sequence: CSGTGITGELFF.

This sequence joins TRBV14 and TRBJ2-7; D possibly corresponds to TRBD2 (6 bases). Trimming shortened V by 2 bases and J by 4 bases, and 9 bases separated the two germline ends. The CDR3 is 13 residues long. Germline values: CDR1 SGHDN, CDR2 FVKESK. CDR3 sequence: CASSQLAVYEQYF. DNA for the CDR3: TGTGCCAGCAGCCAATTAGCGGTTTACGAGCAGTACTTC.

V and J are TRBV9 and TRBJ2-1; D is possibly TRBD2 (5 bases). Germline CDR1 and CDR2: SGDLS and YYNGEE. Trimming shortened V by 7 bases and J by 0 bases, and 11 bases separated the two germline ends. The CDR3 is made up of 14 amino acids. CDR3 DNA: TGTGCCAGCGGTCGAGGGAGCTCCTACAATGAGCAGTTCTTC. The encoded protein is CASGRGSSYNEQFF.

The rearrangement joins TRBV28 to TRBJ1-6, with D perhaps TRBD1 (5 bases). The CDR3 length is 14 residues. V was clipped by 5 bases and J by 10 bases, with 15 bases between them. Germline lookup yields CDR1 MDHEN and CDR2 SYDVKM. This CDR3 is CASSLQGGGSPLHF. The CDR3 bases are TGTGCCAGCAGTCTCCAGGGAGGAGGGTCACCCCTCCACTTT.

The V and J genes are TRBV9 and TRBJ2-2; D is possibly TRBD2 (5 bases). V was shortened by 0 bases and J by 4 bases, with 7 bases between the two germline ends. The CDR3 is 14 residues long. Germline loops: CDR1 SGDLS, CDR2 YYNGEE. CDR3 in amino acids: CASSVVEGTGELFF. The CDR3 nucleotides are TGTGCCAGCAGCGTAGTTGAGGGCACCGGGGAGCTGTTTTTT.

V usage is TRBV19 and J usage is TRBJ2-6; TRBD1 aligns across 7 bases. J gave up 3 bases and V 3 bases, and 5 bases lay outside the gene matches. The CDR3 length is 16 residues. Per germline, CDR1 LNHDA and CDR2 SQIVND (reference sequence). The chain's CDR3 is CASSMVQGNGANVLTF. CDR3 nucleotide sequence: TGTGCCAGTAGTATGGTACAGGGGAATGGGGCCAACGTCCTGACTTTC.

This clone was picked up a small number of times. The chain couples TRBV7-2 to TRBJ2-1; TRBD2 matches 15 bases. This CDR3 contains 16 residues. V lost 5 bases, J lost 8 bases, and 7 bases stayed unmatched. The germline V gene encodes CDR1 SGHTA and CDR2 FQGNSA. CDR3 coding DNA: TGTGCCAGCAGCACCCGGACTAGCGGGGGGGCCCATGAGCAGTTCTTC. Protein sequence: CASSTRTSGGAHEQFF.

This chain connects TRBV28 to TRBJ2-7; 7 nucleotides match TRBD1. This CDR3 has 13 amino acids. The V gene end was trimmed by 7 bases and the J gene end by 3 bases; junction bases not matched to a gene: 6. The V gene's germline CDR1 is MDHEN and CDR2 SYDVKM. The DNA for the CDR3 is TGTGCCAGCACCCCGGGACAGATCTACGAGCAGTACTTC. Its protein product is CASTPGQIYEQYF.

The chain is built from TRBV20-1 and TRBJ1-1, with a weak D call TRBD1 (5 bases). V lost 3 bases and J 2 bases, leaving 22 bases between the germline ends. This CDR3 region has 17 residues. Germline-derived CDR1 and CDR2 are DFQATT and SNEGSKA (reference sequence). The CDR3 bases are TGCAGTGCTAGTGGGCGACAGTCACTTCGAACCAACACTGAAGCTTTCTTT. Translation: CSASGRQSLRTNTEAFF.

The V gene is TRBV2, the J gene TRBJ1-1; TRBD1 is a possible D gene (5 bases). CDR3 length equals 12 residues. Germline CDR1 is SNHLY and CDR2 is FYNNEI. Trimming pared 2 bases from V and 7 bases from J, leaving 8 bases between. Here the CDR3 DNA reads TGTGCCAGCAGTGAAAGCAGGGATGAAGCTTTCTTT. This encodes CASSESRDEAFF.

This chain links TRBV5-6 with TRBJ2-1; 9 bases map to TRBD2. CDR3 length equals 16 residues. V lost 4 bases, J lost 0 bases, and 5 bases stayed unmatched. The germline CDR1 and CDR2 sequences are SGHDT and YYEEEE. This CDR3 is CASSPLAGRSYNEQFF. For the CDR3, the DNA is TGTGCCAGCAGCCCACTAGCGGGCCGCTCCTACAATGAGCAGTTCTTC. Variable domain in full (rest from reference TRBV5-6 and TRBJ2-1): DAGVTQSPTHLIKTRGQQVTLRCSPKSGHDTVSWYQQALGQGPQFIFQYYEEEERQRGNFPDRFSGHQFPNYSSELNVNALLLGDSALYLCASSPLAGRSYNEQFFGPGTRLTVL.

The chain uses TRBV28 and TRBJ1-2, with D tentatively TRBD1 (6 bases). The CDR3 loop spans 13 amino acids. The V end was cut by 6 bases, the J end by 6 bases, with 14 bases between. Germline V gives CDR1 MDHEN, CDR2 SYDVKM. The CDR3 here is CASSPSGADGYTF. In DNA, the CDR3 is TGTGCCAGCAGCCCATCAGGGGCCGATGGCTACACCTTC.

This chain joins TRBV6-2 or TRBV6-3 and TRBJ1-2, with D hard to call. The CDR3 is 13 residues long. V lost 2 bases and J lost 0, with 4 bases in between. CDR1 is MNHEY and CDR2 is SVGEGT in the germline V gene. CDR3 nucleotide sequence: TGTGCCAGCAGTTACACGGCTAACTATGGCTACACCTTC. This encodes CASSYTANYGYTF.

On this clone: The junction shows a germline mismatch at one end, possibly a read error. The gene calls are TRBV5-4 and TRBJ1-4, with 7 bases aligning to TRBD1. The germline V gene has CDR1 SGHNT and CDR2 YYREEE (reference sequence). The CDR3 length is 16 residues. The CDR3 DNA follows: TGTGCCAGCAGCTCGTATCAGACAGGGACTAGTGAAAAACTGTTTTTT. Its translation: CASSSYQTGTSEKLFF.

This chain links TRBV4-1 with TRBJ1-1; no definite D call. Per germline, CDR1 MGHRA and CDR2 YSYEKL. Trimming took 0 bases from V and 1 from J, leaving 9 bases between them. There are 15 residues in the CDR3. The CDR3 here is CASSQDRGANTEAFF. The CDR3 region has the DNA TGCGCCAGCAGCCAAGATCGGGGAGCGAACACTGAAGCTTTCTTT.

This clone was counted a single time. The chain combines TRBV28 with TRBJ1-5; D is ambiguous. The V end was cut by 3 bases, the J end by 7 bases, with 13 bases between. Germline V gene data show CDR1 as MDHEN and CDR2 as SYDVKM. The CDR3 has 14 amino acids. CDR3 sequence (DNA): TGTGCCAGCAGTTTTAGCAAGACGGGACAGCCCCAGCATTTT. This translates into CASSFSKTGQPQHF.

This clone showed up just once. The V and J genes are TRBV30 and TRBJ1-6; 7 nucleotides agree with TRBD1. The junction had 11 bases not matched to a gene; V was cut back by 3 bases and J by 9 bases. Germline V gives CDR1 GTSNPN, CDR2 SVGIG (reference sequence). The CDR3 extends over 15 amino acids. CDR3 bases: TGTGCCTGGAGAGAATCAGGGGGTCTCGGTTCACCCCTCCACTTT. Translated: CAWRESGGLGSPLHF.

The chain couples TRBV5-6 to TRBJ1-1; TRBD1 is a possible D gene (5 bases). The CDR3 consists of 17 residues. The V gene lost 4 bases and the J gene lost 0 bases, with 19 bases spanning the gap. The germline V gene encodes CDR1 SGHDT and CDR2 YYEEEE. The CDR3 DNA reads as TGTGCCAGCAGCCCGCAGGGTCACCTCGGCATGAACACTGAAGCTTTCTTT. It translates to CASSPQGHLGMNTEAFF.

This sequence joins TRBV6-4 and TRBJ2-1; 7 bases fit TRBD2. The V gene end was trimmed by 3 bases and the J gene end by 1 base; junction bases not matched to a gene: 3. Germline lookup yields CDR1 MRHNA and CDR2 SNTAGT. The length of the CDR3 is 15 residues. The CDR3 nucleotides read TGTGCCAGCAGTGAAGCGGGAACATCCTACAATGAGCAGTTCTTC. Residues: CASSEAGTSYNEQFF.

The gene calls are TRBV30 and TRBJ2-2, with TRBD1 identical over 9 bases. The CDR3 extends over 15 amino acids. J was trimmed by 4 bases and V by 7 bases; bases with no gene match: 10. Germline CDR1 reads GTSNPN; CDR2 reads SVGIG (reference sequence). The CDR3 DNA reads as TGTGCCTCCGATCCTCCGGGACAGGGCACCGGGGAGCTGTTTTTT. Translating gives CASDPPGQGTGELFF. The complete variable domain, with remaining parts taken from reference TRBV30 and TRBJ2-2, reads SQTIHQWPATLVQPVGSPLSLECTVEGTSNPNLYWYRQAAGRGLQLLFYSVGIGQISSEVPQNLSASRPQDRQFILSSKKLLLSDSGFYLCASDPPGQGTGELFFGEGSRLTVL.

The chain carries TRBV7-9 and TRBJ2-3; possible D gene TRBD2, 6 bases. CDR1 and CDR2 (germline): SEHNR, FQNEAQ (reference sequence). The CDR3 has 16 amino acids. V lost 5 bases and J lost 0, with 15 bases in between. The CDR3 nucleotides read TGTGCCAGCAGCCGGGGCGGGGTCCCTAGCACAGATACGCAGTATTTT. It codes for CASSRGGVPSTDTQYF.

Worth noting for this clone: The DNA is omitted, as the CDR3 cannot be located on it reliably, and the CDR3 follows TCRdb's listing. V gene TRBV12-3 or TRBV12-4 combines with J gene TRBJ2-1; whether TRBD1, the table's D call, matches the DNA was not checked. The CDR3 has 13 amino acids, counting both end residues. The CDR3 reads CASSLGMGQGQFF.

The chain uses TRBV5-1 and TRBJ1-1, with unresolved D. Germline values: CDR1 SGHRS, CDR2 YFSETQ. The V and J ends lost 2 bases and 7 bases respectively, with 9 bases between them. The CDR3 is 12 residues long. Here the CDR3 DNA reads TGCGCCAGCAGCTTAGGAGCGGGTGAAGCTTTCTTT. Translation gives CASSLGAGEAFF. The variable domain in full, with the rest retrieved from reference TRBV5-1 and TRBJ1-1, is KAGVTQTPRYLIKTRGQQVTLSCSPISGHRSVSWYQQTPGQGLQFLFEYFSETQRNKGNFPGRFSGRQFSNSRSEMNVSTLELGDSALYLCASSLGAGEAFFGQGTRLTVV.